This T cell receptor (beta chain) is drawn from a study of T cell changes during pregnancy in multiple sclerosis. Method: immunoSEQ multiplex PCR; TCRdb's copy keeps in-frame clones and lacks some. The table lists about 36,000 clones, around 92% of them singletons. V lost 6 bases, J lost 4 bases, and 9 bases stayed unmatched. The CDR3 has 15 amino acids. Germline values: CDR1 GTSNPN, CDR2 SVGIG (reference sequence). The sequenced sample was CD4+ T cells from peripheral blood mononuclear cells, obtained in the second trimester of pregnancy. The rearrangement joins TRBV30 to TRBJ1-6; 7 bases are a match to TRBD1. The sequence derives from a female donor in good health, enrolled as a control in a pregnancy study. The CDR3 nucleotides are TGTGCCTGCCCGCCGGGACAGACTTATAATTCACCCCTCCACTTT. Its protein product is CACPPGQTYNSPLHF.